Listed below are T cell receptor beta chains from one sample, sequenced in a study of blood T cell repertoires in COVID-19. The repertoire was sequenced with immunoSEQ multiplex PCR; TCRdb's copy has only in-frame clones and lacks some. The profile covers about 230,000 clones, with around four fifths appearing a single time and under 3% taken by the ten largest. The sequenced sample was peripheral blood. The receptors here all came from a woman aged 70-85 years with active or convalescent COVID-19. Both conserved end residues are part of each CDR3. The order of the fields is J gene, clone size, D gene, V gene, CDR3 DNA, CDR3 protein. The D gene is left open where the match is weak. Size is stated for part of the rows, as once, few or many counts, or as a class when the clone is expanded.

TRBJ1-6,.,.,TRBV27,TGTGCCAGTCGCGCGGAGGGCAACACCTATAATTCACCCCTCCACTTT,CASRAEGNTYNSPLHF
TRBJ1-2,.,.,TRBV5-1,TGCGCCAGCAGCTTGGAAAATGCGGACTATGGCTACACCTTC,CASSLENADYGYTF
TRBJ2-2,.,.,TRBV12-3/TRBV12-4,TGTGCCAGCAGTTTGGAGAGTAGGGGGGAGCTGTTTTTT,CASSLESRGELFF
TRBJ1-2,.,TRBD1,TRBV10-3,TGTGCCATCAGTGGTACGGGGACAGGGGACTATGGCTACACCTTC,CAISGTGTGDYGYTF
TRBJ1-2,.,.,TRBV6-5,TGTGCCAGCAGTTATTGGTTCGGGGGAAACTATGGCTACACCTTC,CASSYWFGGNYGYTF
TRBJ2-7,.,TRBD1,TRBV14,TGTGCCAGCAGCCAAGGGACAGGCTACGAGCAGTACTTC,CASSQGTGYEQYF
TRBJ1-3,.,.,TRBV11-3,TGTGCCAGCAGCTTAGTGGACAGCGGAAACACCATATATTTT,CASSLVDSGNTIYF
TRBJ2-3,.,.,TRBV5-1,TGCGCCAGCAGCTTCCGCGATACAGATACGCAGTATTTT,CASSFRDTDTQYF
TRBJ1-1,few,.,TRBV3-1/TRBV3-2,TGTGCCAGCAGCTGGACTGGACGTAACACTGAAGCTTTCTTT,CASSWTGRNTEAFF
TRBJ1-2,many,.,TRBV28,TGTGCCAGCTGTCAGGACTATGGCTACACCTTC,CASCQDYGYTF
TRBJ2-3,.,TRBD2,TRBV5-4,TGTGCCAGCAGCTTCCAAGCGGGGGGCATAGATACGCAGTATTTT,CASSFQAGGIDTQYF
TRBJ1-1,.,.,TRBV6-4,TGTGCCAGCAGTGAAATAGGAGGGAGAACTGAAGCTTTCTTT,CASSEIGGRTEAFF
TRBJ2-2,.,TRBD2,TRBV19,TGTGCCAGTAGTCTCCACCCGGGACTAAGATCCGGGGAGCTGTTTTTT,CASSLHPGLRSGELFF
TRBJ1-5,once,.,TRBV6-5,TGTGCCAGCAGTTATAGTTACAATCAGCCCCAGCATTTT,CASSYSYNQPQHF
TRBJ1-1,.,.,TRBV27,TGTGCCAGCAGTTTTGCCCAGGGAGGGGGAAGAACTGAAGCTTTCTTT,CASSFAQGGGRTEAFF